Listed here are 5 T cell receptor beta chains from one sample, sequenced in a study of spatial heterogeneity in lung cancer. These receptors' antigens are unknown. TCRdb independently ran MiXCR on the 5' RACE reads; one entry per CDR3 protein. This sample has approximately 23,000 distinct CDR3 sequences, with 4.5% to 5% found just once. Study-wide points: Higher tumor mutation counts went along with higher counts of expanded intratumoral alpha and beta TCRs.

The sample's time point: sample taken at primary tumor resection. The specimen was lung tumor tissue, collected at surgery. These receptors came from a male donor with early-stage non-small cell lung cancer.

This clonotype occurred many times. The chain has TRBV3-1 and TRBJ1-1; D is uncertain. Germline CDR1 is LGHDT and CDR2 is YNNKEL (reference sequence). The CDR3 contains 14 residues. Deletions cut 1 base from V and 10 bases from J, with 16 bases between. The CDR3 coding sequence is TGTGCCAGCAGCCAAGCCTCAGGCGGGCTCCGAGCTTTCTTT. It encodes CASSQASGGLRAFF.

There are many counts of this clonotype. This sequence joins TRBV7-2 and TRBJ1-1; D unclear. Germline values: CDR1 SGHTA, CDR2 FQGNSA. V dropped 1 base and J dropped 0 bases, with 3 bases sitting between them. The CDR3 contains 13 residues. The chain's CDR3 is CASSLDLNTEAFF. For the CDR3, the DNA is TGTGCCAGCAGCTTAGATTTGAACACTGAAGCTTTCTTT.

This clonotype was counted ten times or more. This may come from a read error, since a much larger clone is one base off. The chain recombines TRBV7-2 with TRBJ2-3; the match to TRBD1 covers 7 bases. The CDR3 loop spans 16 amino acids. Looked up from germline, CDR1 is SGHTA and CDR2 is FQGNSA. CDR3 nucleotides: TGTGTCAGCAGCCCCCAGAGAGGGGGCCGCACAGATACGCAGTATTTT. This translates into CVSSPQRGGRTDTQYF.

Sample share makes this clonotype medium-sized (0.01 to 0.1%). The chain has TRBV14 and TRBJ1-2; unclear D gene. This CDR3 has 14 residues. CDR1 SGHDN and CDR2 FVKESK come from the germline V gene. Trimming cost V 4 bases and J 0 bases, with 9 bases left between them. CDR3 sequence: CASSPRLPNYGYTF. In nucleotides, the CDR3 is TGTGCCAGCAGCCCGCGCCTACCTAACTATGGCTACACCTTC.

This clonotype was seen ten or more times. CDR3 loop: CASSHRDRIHYGGYEQYF. Here the CDR3 DNA reads TGTGCCAGCAGCCACCGGGACAGGATCCACTATGGGGGCTACGAGCAGTACTTC. This rearrangement joins TRBV7-6 to TRBJ2-7; 8 bases line up with TRBD1. There are 18 residues in the CDR3. The germline CDR1 and CDR2 sequences are SGHVS and FNYEAQ. V shed 5 bases and J 3 bases; nucleotides not matched to a gene: 18.